Following are 17 T cell receptor beta chains from one sample sequenced in a study of PD-1 blockade in classical Hodgkin lymphoma. Produced via immunoSEQ multiplex PCR; TCRdb's table is partial and in-frame only. The sample shows about 20,000 clones, over 65% of them seen only once. All the patients suffered relapse after autologous stem cell transplantation, and brentuximab vedotin exposure differed. The material was peripheral blood mononuclear cells (PBMCs), obtained before the second cycle of nivolumab. The source is a human donor with classical Hodgkin lymphoma.

The CDR3 protein is CASSLSRGSSYEQYF. The CDR3 coding sequence is TGTGCCAGCAGTTTATCGAGGGGCAGCTCCTACGAGCAGTACTTC. The chain combines TRBV27 with TRBJ2-7; D tentatively reads TRBD1 or TRBD2 (5 bases each). The CDR3 length is 15 residues. Trimming pared 0 bases from V and 0 bases from J, leaving 9 bases between. Germline V gene lookup returns CDR1 MNHEY and CDR2 SMNVEV (reference sequence).

This chain uses TRBV18 with TRBJ2-6; a weak D match, TRBD1 (6 bases). This CDR3 spans 14 amino acids. CDR1 is KGHSH, CDR2 LQKENI, per germline. V was shortened by 8 bases and J by 4 bases, with 12 bases between the two germline ends. The CDR3 DNA reads as TGTGCCAGCCAACAGGGTGACGGGGCCAACGTCCTGACTTTC. Translating gives CASQQGDGANVLTF.

The V gene is TRBV2, the J gene TRBJ1-5; 9 bases match TRBD1. V dropped 5 bases and J dropped 6; count of bases not matched to a gene: 2. The CDR3 totals 13 residues. Germline V gene sequence: CDR1 SNHLY, CDR2 FYNNEI. Here the CDR3 reads CASSTGGPQPQHF. DNA for the CDR3: TGTGCCAGCAGTACAGGGGGCCCTCAGCCCCAGCATTTT.

The chain uses TRBV7-9 and TRBJ2-5; D possibly corresponds to TRBD1 (8 bases). The germline CDR1 and CDR2 sequences are SEHNR and FQNEAQ (reference sequence). The CDR3 consists of 16 residues. The ends were cut back, 5 bases at V and 5 bases at J, with 21 bases in the middle. The chain's CDR3 is CASSGQGGRIRETQYF. For the CDR3, the DNA is TGTGCCAGCAGCGGACAGGGAGGGAGAATTAGGGAGACCCAGTACTTC.

A few counts support this clone. The chain joins TRBV15 to TRBJ2-3, with D possibly TRBD2 on 5 matching bases. Looked up from germline, CDR1 is LNHNV and CDR2 is YYDKDF (reference sequence). The CDR3 is 16 amino acids. Between the trimmed V and J ends, which lost 1 base and 3 bases, there was a span of 14 bases. CDR3 sequence (DNA): TGTGCCACCAGCAGAGGGGCCCGTGAGGGAACAGATACGCAGTATTTT. Encoded protein: CATSRGAREGTDTQYF.

This clone was picked up one time. The V call is TRBV11-2, the J call TRBJ1-1; D gene uncertain. Deletions cut 1 base from V and 5 bases from J, with 5 bases between. This CDR3 has 12 amino acids. Germline assignment: CDR1 SGHAT and CDR2 FQNNGV. In DNA form, the CDR3 reads TGTGCCAGCAGCTTAGTGGGAACTGAAGCTTTCTTT. This sequence encodes CASSLVGTEAFF.

The V call is TRBV5-6, the J call TRBJ2-7; 7 bases map to TRBD2. The CDR3 extends over 15 amino acids. Germline V gene sequence: CDR1 SGHDT, CDR2 YYEEEE. The V segment lost 0 bases and the J segment 0 bases; nucleotides outside the gene matches: 3. In nucleotides, the CDR3 is TGTGCCAGCAGCTTGGCGTCTAGCGGCTCCTACGAGCAGTACTTC. It is translated as CASSLASSGSYEQYF.

The chain is built from TRBV2 and TRBJ2-1, with TRBD2 matching over 9 bases. Germline values: CDR1 SNHLY, CDR2 FYNNEI. V was pared by 6 bases and J by 4 bases, with 7 bases of the junction left unmatched. This CDR3 region has 15 residues. CDR3 sequence reads: CASSIQGLAYNEQFF. The DNA of the CDR3 is TGTGCCAGCAGCATACAGGGACTAGCATACAATGAGCAGTTCTTC.

V and J are TRBV25-1 and TRBJ1-4; D is uncertain. The CDR3 totals 14 residues. Germline assignment: CDR1 MGHDK and CDR2 SYGVNS. Trimming cost V 7 bases and J 2 bases, with 11 bases left between them. This CDR3 is CASTDGLTNEKLFF. The CDR3 DNA reads as TGTGCCAGCACCGACGGACTGACTAATGAAAAACTGTTTTTT.

The chain links TRBV15 to TRBJ1-3; D is possibly TRBD1 (5 bases). V gave up 1 base and J gave up 0 bases, with 10 bases separating them. Looked up from germline, CDR1 is LNHNV and CDR2 is YYDKDF (reference sequence). This CDR3 is built from 16 residues. CDR3 loop: CATSRAGTISGNTIYF. Here the CDR3 DNA reads TGTGCCACCAGCAGAGCGGGGACGATCTCTGGAAACACCATATATTTT.

The chain couples TRBV15 to TRBJ1-5, with no clear D. The germline CDR1 and CDR2 sequences are LNHNV and YYDKDF (reference sequence). The germline V and J ends were trimmed by 1 base and 7 bases, with 17 bases remaining between them. The CDR3 contains 16 residues. CDR3 in amino acids: CATSRVGPHSGQPQHF. CDR3 sequence (DNA): TGTGCCACCAGCAGAGTGGGCCCTCACTCCGGGCAGCCCCAGCATTTT. The full variable domain, completed using reference TRBV15 and TRBJ1-5, is DAMVIQNPRYQVTQFGKPVTLSCSQTLNHNVMYWYQQKSSQAPKLLFHYYDKDFNNEADTPDNFQSRRPNTSFCFLDIRSPGLGDTAMYLCATSRVGPHSGQPQHFGDGTRLSIL.

The J gene is TRBJ2-5, the V gene TRBV20-1, with D hard to call. Germline loops: CDR1 DFQATT, CDR2 SNEGSKA (reference sequence). The CDR3 is made up of 10 amino acids. The V and J ends lost 5 bases and 2 bases respectively, with 3 bases between them. The CDR3 coding sequence is TGCAGTGCTTTGCAAGAGACCCAGTACTTC. Protein: CSALQETQYF.

In its sample, this clone was seen a few times. The chain joins TRBV4-1 to TRBJ1-2; 12 bases align to TRBD1. Germline lookup yields CDR1 MGHRA and CDR2 YSYEKL. This CDR3 has 16 amino acids. With 2 bases clipped from V and 6 bases from J, the junction kept 7 bases outside the gene matches. The DNA of the CDR3 is TGCGCCAGCAGCCAAAACGCCGGGACAGGGGGCCATGGCTACACCTTC. Translated, it gives CASSQNAGTGGHGYTF.

The rearrangement uses TRBV7-9 and TRBJ1-2; D not resolved. Germline V gene lookup returns CDR1 SEHNR and CDR2 FQNEAQ (reference sequence). With 5 bases removed from V and 0 bases from J, the gap between germline ends came to 19 bases. This CDR3 is built from 17 residues. CDR3: CASSPTGLEAANYGYTF. The DNA for the CDR3 is TGTGCCAGCAGCCCTACCGGCCTCGAGGCCGCTAACTATGGCTACACCTTC.

The table lists this clone with a few counts. The chain recombines TRBV18 with TRBJ2-7, with 11 positions matching TRBD2. The CDR3 extends over 16 amino acids. Germline V gene sequence: CDR1 KGHSH, CDR2 LQKENI. V dropped 2 bases and J dropped 2; count of bases not matched to a gene: 5. CDR3: CASSPWGLAATYEQYF. The DNA for the CDR3 is TGTGCCAGCTCACCATGGGGACTAGCGGCGACCTACGAGCAGTACTTC.

This clone showed up just a few times. The gene calls are TRBV9 and TRBJ1-1; possible D gene TRBD1, 6 bases. Germline CDR1 reads SGDLS; CDR2 reads YYNGEE. Trimming removed 4 bases from V and 1 base from J, with 11 bases in between. The CDR3 covers 14 residues. The CDR3 bases are TGTGCCAGCAGCCCGTCGACAGGGAACACTGAAGCTTTCTTT. Its translation is CASSPSTGNTEAFF.

This chain uses TRBV6-1 with TRBJ2-7; tentative D call: TRBD2 (5 bases). V lost 5 bases to trimming and J lost 0 bases, with 11 bases between them. The CDR3 has 14 amino acids. Germline CDR1 MNHNS, CDR2 SASEGT. The CDR3 spells CASSFARDSYEQYF. The CDR3 DNA reads as TGTGCCAGCAGTTTCGCCCGGGACTCCTACGAGCAGTACTTC.